Here is one T cell receptor (beta chain) with its context. This specimen comes from a study of blood T cell repertoires in COVID-19. Turning to the study itself: Specimens from acute and convalescent COVID-19 originated in the United States, Italy and Spain. In each case, the material was cDNA or gDNA derived from T cells, B-cell-depleted T cells, or PBMCs.

As handled by the study authors: Estimation of nucleated cell counts relied on the amplification of reference gene primers. Some clones are missing from TCRdb's copy, which holds only in-frame ones; the method was immunoSEQ multiplex PCR. That table is the source of V, J and clone size, and D and trimming were worked out from the DNA. The data hold about 160,000 clones, with approximately 86% observed a single time. Germline lookup yields CDR1 SGHDT and CDR2 YYEEEE. CDR3 length: 13 residues. V gave up 0 bases and J gave up 2 bases, with 5 bases separating them. The chain recombines TRBV5-6 with TRBJ1-1; D remains ambiguous. The clonotype comes from a man in his 70s with acute or convalescent COVID-19. Material for sequencing was peripheral blood. CDR3 residues: CASSLVLNTEAFF. The CDR3 coding sequence is TGTGCCAGCAGCTTGGTTCTAAACACTGAAGCTTTCTTT. The entire variable domain, with the rest obtained from reference TRBV5-6 and TRBJ1-1, is as follows: DAGVTQSPTHLIKTRGQQVTLRCSPKSGHDTVSWYQQALGQGPQFIFQYYEEEERQRGNFPDRFSGHQFPNYSSELNVNALLLGDSALYLCASSLVLNTEAFFGQGTRLTVV.